This is a list of T cell receptor beta chains from one sample in a study of cytomegalovirus exposure and HLA in healthy donors. The table came from immunoSEQ multiplex PCR; TCRdb's copy has only in-frame clones and leaves some out. Here the sample spans about 190,000 clones, over 70% being singletons. Sample: PBMCs. Source of these receptors: a woman aged 25 to 39 in good health and CMV-seropositive. Each CDR3 is given with its conserved first and last residue. The D gene is left open where the match is weak. For some rows the clone size is stated as once, few or many, or as a class when expanded; others skip it.

>15|NA|TRBD1|TRBV15|TRBJ1-4
TGTGCCACCAGCAGAGATTTCTCAGGGGGGGAAAAACTGTTTTTT
CATSRDFSGGEKLFF
>15|NA|TRBD2|TRBV14|TRBJ2-7
TGTGCCAGCAGCGAGGTCCAGCGGGAGTCTCACGAGCAGTACTTC
CASSEVQRESHEQYF
>14|few|NA|TRBV19|TRBJ1-2
TGTGCCAGTAGCACTCTAGGAGTGGGAGGCGGCTACACCTTC
CASSTLGVGGGYTF
>15|NA|NA|TRBV11-1|TRBJ2-2
TGTGCCAGCAGCTTTTCCGGGGTGAACACCGGGGAGCTGTTTTTT
CASSFSGVNTGELFF
>12|NA|TRBD1|TRBV25-1|TRBJ1-2
TGTGCCAGCTATGGGACAGGGAATGGCTACACCTTC
CASYGTGNGYTF
>15|NA|TRBD2|TRBV5-1|TRBJ2-5
TGCGCCAGCAGCTTAACGGGACTAGCGGAAGAGACCCAGTACTTC
CASSLTGLAEETQYF
>16|NA|TRBD2|TRBV11-2|TRBJ2-1
TGTGCCAGCAGTCGGCGTAGCGGGGGCTCCTACAATGAGCAGTTCTTC
CASSRRSGGSYNEQFF
>14|few|NA|TRBV2|TRBJ1-4
TGTGCCAGCAGCCCAGATTCAACTAATGAAAAACTGTTTTTT
CASSPDSTNEKLFF
>15|once|TRBD1|TRBV5-1|TRBJ1-4
TGCGCCAGCAGCCTTCCGGGACAGGGAAATGAAAAACTGTTTTTT
CASSLPGQGNEKLFF
>14|NA|TRBD1|TRBV6-1|TRBJ2-7
TGTGCCAGCGCCGCCGGGACAGGGTTCTACGAGCAGTACTTC
CASAAGTGFYEQYF
>15|NA|NA|TRBV2|TRBJ1-5
TGTGCCAGCAGTGGGATACTAAATAGCAATCAGCCCCAGCATTTT
CASSGILNSNQPQHF
>19|NA|TRBD1|TRBV28|TRBJ2-4
TGTGCCAGCAGGTCTACAGGGGGCGGGGGTATCCGAGCCAAAAACATTCAGTACTTC
CASRSTGGGGIRAKNIQYF
>14|NA|TRBD2|TRBV29-1|TRBJ2-3
TGCAGCGTTGCGGTAGCGGGATGGAGAGATACGCAGTATTTT
CSVAVAGWRDTQYF
>15|NA|NA|TRBV10-3|TRBJ2-6
TGTGCCATCAGTGGGGCAGCTTCTGGGGCCAACGTCCTGACTTTC
CAISGAASGANVLTF
>15|NA|TRBD1|TRBV5-1|TRBJ1-4
TGCGCCAGCAGCTTAGGACAGGGCTTGGATGAAAAACTGTTTTTT
CASSLGQGLDEKLFF
>12|NA|TRBD2|TRBV2|TRBJ2-7
TGTGCCAGCCGCCTGGGACTAGGCGAGCAGTACTTC
CASRLGLGEQYF
>12|NA|NA|TRBV19|TRBJ2-7
TGTGCCAGTAGTGCGGGAAGCTACGAGCAGTACTTC
CASSAGSYEQYF
>15|few|NA|TRBV6-5|TRBJ2-7
TGTGCCAGCAGTTACACCCCGGGACAATCCTACGAGCAGTACTTC
CASSYTPGQSYEQYF
>15|NA|NA|TRBV5-8|TRBJ2-2
TGTGCCAGCAGCCTGGGGAGAGGGTTTAGCGGGGAGCTGTTTTTT
CASSLGRGFSGELFF
>14|NA|NA|TRBV27|TRBJ2-1
TGTGCCAGCAGTTTGTATTTGGGCGTCGGTGAGCAGTTCTTC
CASSLYLGVGEQFF
>14|NA|NA|TRBV19|TRBJ2-7
TGTGCCAGTAGCCGGGACACCGAAACCTACGAGCAGTACTTC
CASSRDTETYEQYF
>14|few|TRBD2|TRBV9|TRBJ2-1
TGTGCCAGCAGCCCTAGCGGGAGAGCCAATGAGCAGTTCTTC
CASSPSGRANEQFF
>15|NA|NA|TRBV11-2|TRBJ2-3
TGTGCCAGCAGCTTTCAAGGGGGAAGCGCAGATACGCAGTATTTT
CASSFQGGSADTQYF
>17|NA|TRBD1|TRBV28|TRBJ2-2
TGTGCCAGCAGGCTAACAGGGGCCCATGCGAACACCGGGGAGCTGTTTTTT
CASRLTGAHANTGELFF
>15|NA|TRBD1|TRBV28|TRBJ1-2
TGTGCCAGCAGCAAACAACCGGGACAGGGGTTTGGCTACACCTTC
CASSKQPGQGFGYTF